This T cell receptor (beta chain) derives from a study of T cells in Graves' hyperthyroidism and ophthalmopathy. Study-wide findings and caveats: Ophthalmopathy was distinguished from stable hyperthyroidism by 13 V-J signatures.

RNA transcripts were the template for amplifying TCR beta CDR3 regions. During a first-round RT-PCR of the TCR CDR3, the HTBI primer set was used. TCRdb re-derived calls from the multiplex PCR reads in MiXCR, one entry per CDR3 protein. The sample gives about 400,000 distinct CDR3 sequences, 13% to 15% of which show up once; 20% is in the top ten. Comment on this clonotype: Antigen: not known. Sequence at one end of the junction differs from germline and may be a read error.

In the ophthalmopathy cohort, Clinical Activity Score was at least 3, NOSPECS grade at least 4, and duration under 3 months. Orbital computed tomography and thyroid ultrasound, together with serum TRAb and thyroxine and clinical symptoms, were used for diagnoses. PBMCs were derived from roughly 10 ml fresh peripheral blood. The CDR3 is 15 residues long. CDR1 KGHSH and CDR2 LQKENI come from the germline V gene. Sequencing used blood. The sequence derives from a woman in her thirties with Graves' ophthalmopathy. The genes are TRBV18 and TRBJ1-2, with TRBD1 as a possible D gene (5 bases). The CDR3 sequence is CASSEPRSGTYGYIF. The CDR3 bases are TGTGCCAGCTCAGAACCACGATCAGGGACCTATGGCTACATCTTC.